This T cell receptor beta chain emerged from a study of T cell responses to AZD1222 COVID-19 vaccine. Study findings and constraints: Along spike, vaccine-associated CD4 TCRs were found throughout, with dominance at 160-218 and 743-854.

In the case of this clone: No antigen is known for it.

Sequencing was performed with immunoSEQ multiplex PCR; in TCRdb, only in-frame clones are kept and a portion is missing. The profile shows under 300,000 clones, approximately 93% of them singletons. The sample in question was peripheral blood, obtained on day 0 of AZD1222 vaccination. The receptor comes from an adult in good health.

The CDR3 region is CASSPTGSNQPQHF. The CDR3, as DNA: TGCGCCAGCAGCCCGACAGGAAGCAATCAGCCCCAGCATTTT. The V call is TRBV5-1, the J call TRBJ1-5, with D maybe TRBD1 (6 bases). The V end lost 4 bases, the J end lost 1 base, and 9 bases lay between the germline ends. Germline CDR1 SGHRS, CDR2 YFSETQ. The CDR3 length is 14 residues.